This TCR beta chain was sequenced in a study of T-cell memory formation after mild COVID-19. The study, taken as a whole, reports: Detection of some responders pre-infection suggested pre-existing cross-reactive memory T cells participated.

A single record per CDR3 protein comes from TCRdb applying MiXCR to the 5' RACE reads. The profile shows about 500,000 distinct CDR3 sequences, approximately 20% of them singletons. In this sample, this clonotype turned up a few times. Its antigen is as yet unknown. Per germline, CDR1 SQVTM and CDR2 ANQGSEA. The CDR3 spans 14 residues. With V trimmed by 4 bases and J by 4 bases, 4 bases remained unmatched. This TCR was sampled from an adult woman who had mild COVID-19 (a few samples of this study predate the infection). Cell type and time point are not known. Sequencing used PBMCs or a T cell subset sorted from them (not recorded which). The J gene is TRBJ2-1, the V gene TRBV29-1, with 10 positions matching TRBD2. The CDR3 DNA reads TGCAGCGTTGTGAAGCGGGAGGGGTACAATGAGCAGTTCTTC. This gives the protein CSVVKREGYNEQFF.